Listed below are T cell receptor beta chains from one sample, sequenced in a study of control samples from healthy donors and cancer patients. The method was immunoSEQ multiplex PCR; TCRdb's version includes in-frame clones alone and lacks a portion of them. The sample consists of 120,000 to 150,000 clones, more than 90% of them appearing once. Sample: blood. The receptors derive from a man aged 25-45 years in good health. Each CDR3 is given with its conserved first and last residue. Fields, in order: D gene, V gene, J gene, clone size, CDR3 DNA, CDR3 protein. The D gene is left open where the match is weak. Some rows mark clone size as missing; the rest say once, few, many or name a class of expanded clone.

d_call: TRBD1
v_call: TRBV3-1/TRBV3-2
j_call: TRBJ1-6
clone_size: few
cdr3_nt: TGTGCCAGCAACAGGGGGAGGGATTCACCCCTCCACTTT
cdr3_aa: CASNRGRDSPLHF

d_call: -
v_call: TRBV13
j_call: TRBJ1-2
clone_size: once
cdr3_nt: TGTGCCAGCAGCTTACAGGGTAGTCTGTATGGCTACACCTTC
cdr3_aa: CASSLQGSLYGYTF

d_call: -
v_call: TRBV19
j_call: TRBJ2-3
clone_size: -
cdr3_nt: TGTGCCAGTAGTATACAGCCCACCACAGATACGCAGTATTTT
cdr3_aa: CASSIQPTTDTQYF

d_call: -
v_call: TRBV5-1
j_call: TRBJ1-6
clone_size: once
cdr3_nt: TGCGCCAGCAGCTTGGCAGGGTTTTCACCCCTCCACTTT
cdr3_aa: CASSLAGFSPLHF

d_call: -
v_call: TRBV7-3
j_call: TRBJ2-6
clone_size: -
cdr3_nt: TGTGCCAGCAGCTCAAGACCTGGGGCCAACGTCCTGACTTTC
cdr3_aa: CASSSRPGANVLTF

d_call: TRBD2
v_call: TRBV7-2
j_call: TRBJ2-1
clone_size: -
cdr3_nt: TGTGCCAGCAGCTTGTTAGGACTAGCGGTAGGCTACAATGAGCAGTTCTTC
cdr3_aa: CASSLLGLAVGYNEQFF

d_call: TRBD2
v_call: TRBV6-5
j_call: TRBJ2-3
clone_size: -
cdr3_nt: TGTGCCAGCAATCTGGGTAGCGGGACCACAGATACGCAGTATTTT
cdr3_aa: CASNLGSGTTDTQYF

d_call: -
v_call: TRBV25-1
j_call: TRBJ2-3
clone_size: once
cdr3_nt: TGTGCCAGCACAGAGAGCGGGAGCACAGATACGCAGTATTTT
cdr3_aa: CASTESGSTDTQYF

d_call: -
v_call: TRBV6-5
j_call: TRBJ1-5
clone_size: -
cdr3_nt: TGTGCCAGCAGAGGTGGGCAGGGGAGCAATCAGCCCCAGCATTTT
cdr3_aa: CASRGGQGSNQPQHF

d_call: TRBD1
v_call: TRBV7-9
j_call: TRBJ2-7
clone_size: -
cdr3_nt: TGTGCCAGCAGCTTAGAGGAGACAGGGGGCGAGCAGTACTTC
cdr3_aa: CASSLEETGGEQYF

d_call: TRBD1
v_call: TRBV19
j_call: TRBJ1-5
clone_size: -
cdr3_nt: TGTGCCAGTAGTATGACAGGGAATAGCAATCAGCCCCAGCATTTT
cdr3_aa: CASSMTGNSNQPQHF

d_call: TRBD2
v_call: TRBV5-5
j_call: TRBJ2-1
clone_size: -
cdr3_nt: TGTGCCAGCAGCTTGGACGGGGGGGCAAGCAATGAGCAGTTCTTC
cdr3_aa: CASSLDGGASNEQFF

d_call: -
v_call: TRBV5-5
j_call: TRBJ2-6
clone_size: -
cdr3_nt: TGTGCCAGCAGTTCTGGATGGCTGTTCTCTGGGGCCAACGTCCTGACTTTC
cdr3_aa: CASSSGWLFSGANVLTF

d_call: -
v_call: TRBV7-9
j_call: TRBJ2-3
clone_size: -
cdr3_nt: TGTGCCAGCACCTTGGGTTGGGGCGGAGTATACCAGAAAGTCCCAGATACGCAGTATTTT
cdr3_aa: CASTLGWGGVYQKVPDTQYF

d_call: -
v_call: TRBV6-5
j_call: TRBJ1-3
clone_size: -
cdr3_nt: TGTGCCAGCAGCCCCCCAGGGTTTGGAAACACCATATATTTT
cdr3_aa: CASSPPGFGNTIYF

d_call: -
v_call: TRBV4-1
j_call: TRBJ2-7
clone_size: -
cdr3_nt: TGCGCCAGCAGCCTCGGTCCTACCTACGAGCAGTACTTC
cdr3_aa: CASSLGPTYEQYF

d_call: TRBD2
v_call: TRBV5-5
j_call: TRBJ2-7
clone_size: -
cdr3_nt: TGTGCCAGCAGCTCGGGACTAGCGGGAGTTGGGGAGCAGTACTTC
cdr3_aa: CASSSGLAGVGEQYF

d_call: -
v_call: TRBV5-1
j_call: TRBJ1-1
clone_size: once
cdr3_nt: TGCGCCAGCAGCTTGCAGGGGATGAACACTGAAGCTTTCTTT
cdr3_aa: CASSLQGMNTEAFF

d_call: -
v_call: TRBV11-2
j_call: TRBJ2-1
clone_size: -
cdr3_nt: TGTGCCAGCACCCTAAGTAGGAGTGGGGTTGGAGGGTACAATGAGCAGTTCTTC
cdr3_aa: CASTLSRSGVGGYNEQFF

d_call: -
v_call: TRBV30
j_call: TRBJ2-7
clone_size: -
cdr3_nt: TGTGCCTGGAGTTGGGACATTGACGAGCAGTACTTC
cdr3_aa: CAWSWDIDEQYF

d_call: TRBD2
v_call: TRBV4-2
j_call: TRBJ2-7
clone_size: -
cdr3_nt: TGTGCCAGCAGCCAAGATAGTACTAGCGGGTTCTACGAGCAGTACTTC
cdr3_aa: CASSQDSTSGFYEQYF

d_call: TRBD1
v_call: TRBV2
j_call: TRBJ1-2
clone_size: -
cdr3_nt: TGTGCCAGCAGTGGTTGGACAGGGCACTATGGCTACACCTTC
cdr3_aa: CASSGWTGHYGYTF

d_call: -
v_call: TRBV7-6
j_call: TRBJ2-2
clone_size: -
cdr3_nt: TGTGCCAGCAGCTTAGCTCTGGGAGAAACCGGGGAGCTGTTTTTT
cdr3_aa: CASSLALGETGELFF

d_call: -
v_call: TRBV27
j_call: TRBJ2-1
clone_size: once
cdr3_nt: TGTGCCAGCAGTACCCACTCGAGCTCCTACAATGAGCAGTTCTTC
cdr3_aa: CASSTHSSSYNEQFF

d_call: -
v_call: TRBV27
j_call: TRBJ1-5
clone_size: once
cdr3_nt: TGTGCCAGCAGCCTAACAGGGATCGGGAATCAGCCCCAGCATTTT
cdr3_aa: CASSLTGIGNQPQHF

d_call: TRBD1
v_call: TRBV4-2
j_call: TRBJ2-7
clone_size: -
cdr3_nt: TGTGCCAGCAGCCAAGAGGTCCCGGCGGGACAGGGATACGAGCAGTACTTC
cdr3_aa: CASSQEVPAGQGYEQYF

d_call: TRBD1
v_call: TRBV28
j_call: TRBJ2-1
clone_size: -
cdr3_nt: TGTGCCAGCAGCAAAAGAGACAGGGTCGAGCGGTTCTTC
cdr3_aa: CASSKRDRVERFF

d_call: -
v_call: TRBV28
j_call: TRBJ1-3
clone_size: -
cdr3_nt: TGTGCCAGCAGTTTAGGACTCTCTGGAAACACCATATATTTT
cdr3_aa: CASSLGLSGNTIYF

d_call: TRBD1
v_call: TRBV28
j_call: TRBJ2-5
clone_size: -
cdr3_nt: TGTGCCAGCAGTTTTCACGGACAGGGTTTCGAGACCCAGTACTTC
cdr3_aa: CASSFHGQGFETQYF

d_call: TRBD2
v_call: TRBV28
j_call: TRBJ2-1
clone_size: -
cdr3_nt: TGTGCCAGCAGTTTATATCTAGCGGGAGTAGTCAATGAGCAGTTCTTC
cdr3_aa: CASSLYLAGVVNEQFF

d_call: -
v_call: TRBV27
j_call: TRBJ2-2
clone_size: -
cdr3_nt: TGTGCCAGCAGTTTACTCCCGATCACCGGGGAGCTGTTTTTT
cdr3_aa: CASSLLPITGELFF

d_call: -
v_call: TRBV5-1
j_call: TRBJ1-6
clone_size: once
cdr3_nt: TGCGCCAGCAGCTTTGCTGGAATCAATTCACCCCTCCACTTT
cdr3_aa: CASSFAGINSPLHF

d_call: TRBD1
v_call: TRBV28
j_call: TRBJ2-7
clone_size: -
cdr3_nt: TGTGCCAGCAGTTACCGGGACAGGGGTACCTACGAGCAGTACTTC
cdr3_aa: CASSYRDRGTYEQYF

d_call: TRBD1
v_call: TRBV3-1/TRBV3-2
j_call: TRBJ2-5
clone_size: -
cdr3_nt: TGTGCCAGCAGCCTTTGGACAGGGGGGGGGAAAGAGACCCAGTACTTC
cdr3_aa: CASSLWTGGGKETQYF

d_call: TRBD1
v_call: TRBV30
j_call: TRBJ1-1
clone_size: -
cdr3_nt: TGTGCCTGCGGACAGGGGCTATTTGAAGCTTTCTTT
cdr3_aa: CACGQGLFEAFF

d_call: TRBD1
v_call: TRBV19
j_call: TRBJ1-2
clone_size: -
cdr3_nt: TGTGCCAGTAGTATAGCGACAGGGTGGTTGCTCTTC
cdr3_aa: CASSIATGWLLF

d_call: -
v_call: TRBV6-6
j_call: TRBJ2-7
clone_size: -
cdr3_nt: TGTGCCAGCAGTTTCAGGTGGTACGAGCAGTACTTC
cdr3_aa: CASSFRWYEQYF

d_call: TRBD1
v_call: TRBV9
j_call: TRBJ1-2
clone_size: -
cdr3_nt: TGTGCCAGCAGCAACAACAGGGGGCCAGGCTACACCTTC
cdr3_aa: CASSNNRGPGYTF

d_call: -
v_call: TRBV6-5
j_call: TRBJ1-3
clone_size: -
cdr3_nt: TGTGCCAGCAATCCGACAACACGGTCTGGAAACACCATATATTTT
cdr3_aa: CASNPTTRSGNTIYF

d_call: -
v_call: TRBV27
j_call: TRBJ2-1
clone_size: once
cdr3_nt: TGTGCCAGCAGTTTATCGGCAGGCGCCCCCTCCTACAATGAGCAGTTCTTC
cdr3_aa: CASSLSAGAPSYNEQFF

d_call: -
v_call: TRBV9
j_call: TRBJ2-3
clone_size: -
cdr3_nt: TGTGCCAGCAGCGTTGGCCCCCTTAGCACAGATACGCAGTATTTT
cdr3_aa: CASSVGPLSTDTQYF

d_call: -
v_call: TRBV4-3
j_call: TRBJ2-7
clone_size: -
cdr3_nt: TGCGCCAGCAGCCAAGACCTAGAGGCGTACGACGAGCAGTACTTC
cdr3_aa: CASSQDLEAYDEQYF

d_call: TRBD2
v_call: TRBV11-2
j_call: TRBJ2-3
clone_size: -
cdr3_nt: TGTGCCAGCAGCCCGGGATTGCGGGGGATCCTGAATACGCAGTATTTT
cdr3_aa: CASSPGLRGILNTQYF

d_call: TRBD2
v_call: TRBV5-5
j_call: TRBJ2-7
clone_size: -
cdr3_nt: TGTGCCAGCAGCCCGGGACTAGCGGGATCATCCGAGCAGTACTTC
cdr3_aa: CASSPGLAGSSEQYF

d_call: -
v_call: TRBV5-1
j_call: TRBJ2-1
clone_size: -
cdr3_nt: TGCGCCAGCAGCCCTGATGGCGGACTCCAGTTCTTC
cdr3_aa: CASSPDGGLQFF

d_call: TRBD1
v_call: TRBV6-2/TRBV6-3
j_call: TRBJ2-1
clone_size: -
cdr3_nt: TGTGCCAGCAGTTACACAAGGGGGCCTGGGTCGTTCTTC
cdr3_aa: CASSYTRGPGSFF